This T cell receptor (beta chain) was found in a study of control samples from healthy donors and cancer patients (dated by TCRdb to the early 2020s). The germline V gene (reference sequence) yields LNHDA for CDR1 and SQIVND for CDR2. The junction shows trimming of 3 bases on V and 4 bases on J, plus 1 base between the germline ends. Including cysteine and phenylalanine, the CDR3 has 11 amino acids. CDR3 DNA only is kept here, 33 bases in frame from base 1. The library was built by means of the immunoSEQ multiplex PCR assay. TCRdb obtained this table from immuneACCESS and retained in-frame rearrangements with V and J assigned. These tables miss some clones; where compared with another copy, unresolved V genes account for less than half of the shortfall, and the remainder is unexplained. In all, the sample holds 170,000 or so clones, and roughly 93% of those were seen once. Roughly 1.5% of the sample is held by the ten biggest clonotypes.

A note on this clone: Its target antigen remains unknown. Per-nucleotide qualities are absent, and no much larger clonotype sits a single base away. Other DNA sequences in this sample translate to the same CDR3.

The sample comprised blood. The V and J segments used are TRBV19 and TRBJ2-1; no D segment can be confidently identified. The receptor comes from a man between 18 and 35 years old in good health. The CDR3 here reads CASSIYNEQFF. The DNA sequence is TGTGCCAGTAGTATTTACAATGAGCAGTTCTTC.